This entry describes one T cell receptor beta chain. This entry is derived from a study of T cell responses to AZD1222 COVID-19 vaccine. Produced via immunoSEQ multiplex PCR; TCRdb's table is partial and in-frame only. This table has 80,000 or so clones, 85% to 95% appearing once. The receptor was isolated from an adult in good health. This specimen consisted of peripheral blood, obtained on day 0 of AZD1222 vaccination.

CDR3 bases: TGTGCCAGCAGCCCCGGGACTAGCGGGGGGTTGAATGAGCAGTTCTTC. Residues: CASSPGTSGGLNEQFF. This rearrangement joins TRBV3-1 (or the pseudogene TRBV3-2) to TRBJ2-1; 15 nucleotides match TRBD2. From germline, CDR1 is LGHDT and CDR2 YNNKEL (reference sequence). Trimming cost V 4 bases and J 7 bases; bases outside gene matches: 5. The CDR3 has 16 residues.